This T cell receptor (beta chain) emerged from a study of synovial regulatory T cells in juvenile arthritis. Some clones are missing from TCRdb's copy, which holds only in-frame ones; the method was immunoSEQ multiplex PCR. Its clone listing holds 8,500 to 10,000 clones. Remarks on this clone: No antigen is known for it.

This CDR3 is 14 amino acids long. Only the protein is available. Germline V lookup: CDR1 GTSNPN, CDR2 SVGIG (reference sequence). Overall study results and limits: Compared with other blood Treg cells, inflammation-associated Treg cells had reduced TCR diversity.

This sequence joins TRBV30 and TRBJ1-5; no DNA is available, so the TRBD1 call from TCRdb remains unchecked. Input material: Treg cells from blood. Described subset: HLA-DR+ inflammation-associated blood Treg cells. The receptor was isolated from a donor between 2 and 29 years old with juvenile idiopathic arthritis. CDR3 region: CAWSDPGGYQPQHF.